A single T cell receptor beta chain is shown here with its context. This clone was seen a few times. The clone's antigen remains unknown. No base quality information exists; no much larger clone differs at one position. The sample comes from a study of technical replicates of blood from several donors (dated by TCRdb to 2016 to 2017). To prepare the library, the immunoSEQ multiplex PCR assay was applied. The source is immuneACCESS, and TCRdb retained only in-frame sequences with V and J called. Part of the clones is not carried over; for the studies checked, unresolved V genes explain less than half of this, and the remainder is unexplained. In this sample the table shows roughly 82,000 clones, around 96% of which occur a single time. The ten largest account for 0.3% to 0.45% of the sample. CDR1 and CDR2 are read off the germline V gene as MNHNS and SASEGT. Trimming takes 6 bases off V and 3 bases off J; junction bases not matched to a gene: 5. The CDR3 goes from the cysteine to the phenylalanine over 14 residues. Just CDR3 DNA is preserved here, 42 bases in frame from base 1.

The sample was T cells isolated from PBMCs. The chain joins TRBV6-1 to TRBJ1-5; 7 of the junction bases match TRBD1. This receptor was identified in a human donor in good health. The DNA is TGTGCCAGCAGGAGGGACAGCCCCAATCAGCCCCAGCATTTT. The translation is CASRRDSPNQPQHF.